What follows describes a single T cell receptor (beta chain). Its antigen is currently unknown. The V gene's germline CDR1 is SQVTM and CDR2 ANQGSEA. The CDR3 runs to 11 residues. Trimming cost V 5 bases and J 6 bases, with 10 bases left between them. This record comes from a study of CD8 T cells in ankylosing spondylitis. Study-wide findings and caveats: Seemingly distinctive of ankylosing spondylitis blood was a TCR beta motif formed by eight highly homologous variants.

Via MiXCR, TCRdb re-called the 5' RACE reads, giving one row per CDR3 protein. This table has 470,000 or so distinct CDR3 sequences, 20% to 30% appearing once. This clonotype was sampled from a male donor with ankylosing spondylitis. The chain links TRBV29-1 to TRBJ1-2, with D perhaps TRBD1 (6 bases). The sequenced sample was blood, either unsorted or a sorted T cell fraction (not recorded which). CDR3 protein: CSVYQGNGYTF. The CDR3 DNA sequence: TGCAGCGTTTACCAGGGGAATGGCTACACCTTC. The full variable domain, with the rest looked up from reference TRBV29-1 and TRBJ1-2, is SAVISQKPSRDICQRGTSLTIQCQVDSQVTMMFWYRQQPGQSLTLIATANQGSEATYESGFVIDKFPISRPNLTFSTLTVSNMSPEDSSIYLCSVYQGNGYTFGSGTRLTVV.